Listed below are T cell receptor beta chains from one sample, sequenced in a study of response to subunit inactivated influenza vaccine. TCRdb ran MiXCR on the RT-PCR reads and lists one entry per CDR3 protein. This sample has 650,000 to 700,000 distinct CDR3 sequences; 15% to 18% occur once, and the top ten carry 11%. The sample consisted of PBMCs from blood, taken 11 to 12 days after vaccination. The receptor source for this set is a man aged 45 to 65 who received an inactivated influenza vaccine. Each CDR3 is given with its conserved first and last residue. D genes are given only for firm matches. Size values are once, few and many counts, or a class for expanded clones, and some rows have none.

v_call	d_call	j_call	clone_size	cdr3_aa	cdr3_nt
TRBV3-1	TRBD2	TRBJ2-5	once	CASSPSGRGGRETQYF	TGTGCCAGCAGCCCTTCAGGGCGGGGGGGCAGGGAGACCCAGTACTTC
TRBV6-2/TRBV6-3	TRBD2	TRBJ2-1	few	CASISGGGNEQFF	TGTGCCAGCATCTCCGGGGGGGGCAATGAGCAGTTCTTC
TRBV5-4	.	TRBJ2-7	few	CAISPGTQDEQYF	TGTGCCATTTCGCCCGGGACCCAAGACGAGCAGTACTTC
TRBV11-1	.	TRBJ2-7	few	CASSRGTILALNSYEQYF	TGTGCCAGCAGCCGGGGAACTATCCTAGCGTTGAACTCCTACGAGCAGTACTTC
TRBV20-1	.	TRBJ2-1	few	CSAKNRVSSYNEQFF	TGCAGTGCTAAGAACCGAGTGAGCTCCTACAATGAGCAGTTCTTC
TRBV30	.	TRBJ2-1	.	CACLINEQFF	TGTGCCTGCCTGATCAATGAGCAGTTCTTC
TRBV29-1	TRBD1	TRBJ1-2	few	CSLETGGGYTF	TGCAGCCTGGAGACAGGGGGTGGCTACACCTTC
TRBV5-4	.	TRBJ2-6	few	CASSLGWSSGANVLTF	TGTGCCAGCAGCTTGGGGTGGAGCTCTGGGGCCAACGTCCTGACTTTC
TRBV11-1	.	TRBJ1-6	.	CASSHGGRDSPLHF	TGTGCCAGCAGCCATGGGGGGCGAGATTCACCCCTCCACTTT
TRBV6-5	.	TRBJ2-1	few	CASSYSRVDVSEQFF	TGTGCCAGCAGTTACAGCAGGGTGGACGTTAGTGAGCAGTTCTTC
TRBV27	.	TRBJ1-1	.	CASSLRHGEAFF	TGTGCCAGCAGTCTTAGACACGGTGAAGCTTTCTTT
TRBV2	.	TRBJ2-7	.	CASSEILQGYEQYF	TGTGCCAGCAGTGAGATCCTACAGGGCTACGAGCAGTACTTC
TRBV20-1	TRBD2	TRBJ2-7	many	CSAMTSGVYEQYF	TGCAGTGCTATGACTAGCGGGGTGTACGAGCAGTACTTC
TRBV5-1	.	TRBJ1-5	.	CASSLEGADNQPQHF	TGCGCCAGCAGCTTGGAAGGGGCCGACAATCAGCCCCAGCATTTT
TRBV20-1	.	TRBJ2-7	few	CSANVEQYF	TGCAGTGCTAACGTAGAGCAGTACTTC
TRBV4-3	.	TRBJ2-2	.	CASSQSGARGNTGELFF	TGCGCCAGCAGCCAATCGGGGGCCCGGGGAAACACCGGGGAGCTGTTTTTT
TRBV25-1	TRBD1	TRBJ1-2	.	CASGSTGDYGYTF	TGTGCCAGCGGATCGACAGGGGACTATGGCTACACCTTC
TRBV20-1	.	TRBJ2-3	few	CSAREWAHTQYF	TGCAGTGCTAGGGAGTGGGCACATACGCAGTATTTT
TRBV5-5	.	TRBJ2-1	.	CASSPTRVTEQFF	TGTGCCAGCAGCCCGACTAGAGTCACTGAGCAGTTCTTC
TRBV12-3/TRBV12-4	.	TRBJ2-7	many	CASSSFQMRDQQYF	TGTGCCAGCAGTTCCTTCCAGATGAGGGATCAGCAGTACTTC
TRBV6-2/TRBV6-3	.	TRBJ2-7	.	CASTLTSYYEQYF	TGTGCCAGCACCCTTACTTCCTATTACGAGCAGTACTTC
TRBV28	.	TRBJ1-5	.	CASTRVVAMGNQPQHF	TGTGCCAGCACCAGGGTCGTGGCGATGGGCAATCAGCCCCAGCATTTT